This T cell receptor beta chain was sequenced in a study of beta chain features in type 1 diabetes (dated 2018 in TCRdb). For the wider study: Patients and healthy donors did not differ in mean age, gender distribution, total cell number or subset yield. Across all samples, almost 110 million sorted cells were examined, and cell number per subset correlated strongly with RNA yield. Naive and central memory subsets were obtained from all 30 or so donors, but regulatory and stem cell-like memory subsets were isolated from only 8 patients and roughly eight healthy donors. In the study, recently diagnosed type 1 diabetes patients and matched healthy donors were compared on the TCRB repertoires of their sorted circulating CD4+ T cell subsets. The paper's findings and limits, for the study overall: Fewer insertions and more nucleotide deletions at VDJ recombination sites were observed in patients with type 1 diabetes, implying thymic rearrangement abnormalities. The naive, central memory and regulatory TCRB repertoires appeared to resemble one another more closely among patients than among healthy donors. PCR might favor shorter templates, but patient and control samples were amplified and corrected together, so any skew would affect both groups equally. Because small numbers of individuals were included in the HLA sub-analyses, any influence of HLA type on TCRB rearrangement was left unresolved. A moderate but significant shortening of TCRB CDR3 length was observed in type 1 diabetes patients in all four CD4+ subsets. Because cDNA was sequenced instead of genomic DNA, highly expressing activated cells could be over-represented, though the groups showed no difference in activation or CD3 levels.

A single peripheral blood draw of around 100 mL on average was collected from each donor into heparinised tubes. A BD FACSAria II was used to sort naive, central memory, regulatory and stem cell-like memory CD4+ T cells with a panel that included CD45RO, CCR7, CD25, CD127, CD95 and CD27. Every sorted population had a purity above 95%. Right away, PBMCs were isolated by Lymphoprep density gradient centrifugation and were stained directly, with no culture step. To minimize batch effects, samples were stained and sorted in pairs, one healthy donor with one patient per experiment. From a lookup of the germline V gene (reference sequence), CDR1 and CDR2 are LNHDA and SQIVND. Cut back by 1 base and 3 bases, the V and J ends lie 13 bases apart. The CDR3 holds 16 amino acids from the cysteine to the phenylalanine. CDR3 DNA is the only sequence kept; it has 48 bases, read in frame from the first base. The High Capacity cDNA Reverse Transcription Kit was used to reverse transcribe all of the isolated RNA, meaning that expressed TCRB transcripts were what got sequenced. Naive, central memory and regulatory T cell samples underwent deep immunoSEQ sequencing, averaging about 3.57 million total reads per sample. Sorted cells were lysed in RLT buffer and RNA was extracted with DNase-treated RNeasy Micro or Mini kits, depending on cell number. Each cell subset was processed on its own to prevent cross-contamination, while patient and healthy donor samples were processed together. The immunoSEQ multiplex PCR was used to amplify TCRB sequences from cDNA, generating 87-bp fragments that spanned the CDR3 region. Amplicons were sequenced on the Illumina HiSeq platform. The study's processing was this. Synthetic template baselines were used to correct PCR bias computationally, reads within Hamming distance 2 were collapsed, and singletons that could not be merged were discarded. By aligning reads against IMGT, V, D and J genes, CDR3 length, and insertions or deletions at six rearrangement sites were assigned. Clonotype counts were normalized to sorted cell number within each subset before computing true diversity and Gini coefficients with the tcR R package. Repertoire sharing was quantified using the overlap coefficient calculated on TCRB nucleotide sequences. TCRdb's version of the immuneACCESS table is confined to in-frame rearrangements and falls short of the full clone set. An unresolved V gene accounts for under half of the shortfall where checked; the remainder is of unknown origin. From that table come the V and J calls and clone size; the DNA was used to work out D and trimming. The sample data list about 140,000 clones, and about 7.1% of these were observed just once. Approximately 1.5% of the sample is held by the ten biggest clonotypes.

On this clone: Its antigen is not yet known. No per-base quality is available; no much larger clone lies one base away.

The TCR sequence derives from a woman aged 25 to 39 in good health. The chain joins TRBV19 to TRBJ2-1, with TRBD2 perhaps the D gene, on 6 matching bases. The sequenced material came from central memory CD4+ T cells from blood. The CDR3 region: CASSIGGLALYNEQFF. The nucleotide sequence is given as TGTGCCAGTAGTATAGGGGGACTCGCACTCTACAATGAGCAGTTCTTC.